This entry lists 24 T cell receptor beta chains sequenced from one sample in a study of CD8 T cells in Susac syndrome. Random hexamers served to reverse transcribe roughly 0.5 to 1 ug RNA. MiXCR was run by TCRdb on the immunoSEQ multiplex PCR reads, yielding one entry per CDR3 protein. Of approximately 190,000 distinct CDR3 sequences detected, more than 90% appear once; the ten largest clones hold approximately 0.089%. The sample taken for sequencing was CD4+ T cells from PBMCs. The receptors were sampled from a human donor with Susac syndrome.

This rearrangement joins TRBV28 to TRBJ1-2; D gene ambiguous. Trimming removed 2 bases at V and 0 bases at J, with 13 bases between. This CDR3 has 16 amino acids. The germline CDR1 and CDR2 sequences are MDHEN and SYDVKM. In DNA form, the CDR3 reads TGTGCCAGCAGTTTAGGGCCGCGGAGAGCTAACTATGGCTACACCTTC. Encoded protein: CASSLGPRRANYGYTF.

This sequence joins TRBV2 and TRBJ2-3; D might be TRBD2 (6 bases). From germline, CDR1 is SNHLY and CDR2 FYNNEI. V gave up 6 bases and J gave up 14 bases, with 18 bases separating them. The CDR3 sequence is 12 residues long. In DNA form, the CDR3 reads TGTGCCAGCAGGGGGTTCGGGACCGGGAGGTATTTT. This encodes CASRGFGTGRYF.

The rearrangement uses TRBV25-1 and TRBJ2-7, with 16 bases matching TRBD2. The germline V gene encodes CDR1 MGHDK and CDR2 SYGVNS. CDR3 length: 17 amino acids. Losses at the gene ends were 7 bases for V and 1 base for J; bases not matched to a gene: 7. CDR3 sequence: CASTGTSGGGGSYEQYF. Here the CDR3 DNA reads TGTGCCAGCACCGGGACTAGCGGGGGGGGCGGGTCCTACGAGCAGTACTTC.

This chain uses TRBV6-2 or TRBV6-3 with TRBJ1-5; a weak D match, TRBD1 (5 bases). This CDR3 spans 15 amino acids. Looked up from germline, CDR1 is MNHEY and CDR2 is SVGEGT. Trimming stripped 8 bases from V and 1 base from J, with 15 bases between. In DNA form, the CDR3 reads TGTGCCAGCGGGAGGGGCGTAGGGAGCAATCAGCCCCAGCATTTT. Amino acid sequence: CASGRGVGSNQPQHF.

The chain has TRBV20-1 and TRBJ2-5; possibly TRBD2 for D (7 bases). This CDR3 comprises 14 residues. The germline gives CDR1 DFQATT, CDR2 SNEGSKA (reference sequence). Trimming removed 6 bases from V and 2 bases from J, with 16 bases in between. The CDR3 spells CSAREGEVQETQYF. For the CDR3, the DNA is TGCAGTGCCAGGGAGGGGGAAGTACAAGAGACCCAGTACTTC.

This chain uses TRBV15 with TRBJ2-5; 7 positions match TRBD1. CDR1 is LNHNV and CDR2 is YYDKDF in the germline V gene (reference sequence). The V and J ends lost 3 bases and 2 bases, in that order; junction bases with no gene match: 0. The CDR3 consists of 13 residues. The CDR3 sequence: CATSRDRQETQYF. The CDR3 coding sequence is TGTGCCACCAGCAGGGACAGGCAAGAGACCCAGTACTTC.

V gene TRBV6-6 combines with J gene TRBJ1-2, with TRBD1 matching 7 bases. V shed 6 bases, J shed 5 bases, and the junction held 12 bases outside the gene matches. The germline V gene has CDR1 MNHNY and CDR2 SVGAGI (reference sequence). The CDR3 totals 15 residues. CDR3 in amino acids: CASSPGTAVGYGYTF. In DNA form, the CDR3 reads TGTGCCAGCAGCCCTGGGACAGCCGTAGGGTATGGCTACACCTTC.

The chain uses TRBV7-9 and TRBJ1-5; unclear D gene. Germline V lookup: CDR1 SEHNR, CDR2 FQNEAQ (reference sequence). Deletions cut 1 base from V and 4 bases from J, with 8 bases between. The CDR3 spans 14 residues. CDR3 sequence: CASSLGLKNQPQHF. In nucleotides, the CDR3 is TGTGCCAGCAGCTTAGGGTTAAAAAATCAGCCCCAGCATTTT.

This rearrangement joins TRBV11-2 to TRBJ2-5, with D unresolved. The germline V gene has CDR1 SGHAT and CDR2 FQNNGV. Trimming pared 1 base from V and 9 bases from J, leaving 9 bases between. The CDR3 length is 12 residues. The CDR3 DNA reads TGTGCCAGCAGCTTAGGGAGTGGGGCCCAGTACTTC. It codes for CASSLGSGAQYF.

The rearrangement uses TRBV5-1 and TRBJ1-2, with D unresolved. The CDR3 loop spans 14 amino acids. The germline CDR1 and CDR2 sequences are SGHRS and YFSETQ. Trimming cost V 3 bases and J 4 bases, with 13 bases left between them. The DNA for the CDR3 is TGCGCCAGCAGCTCGGAAGACACCCTCTATGGCTACACCTTC. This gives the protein CASSSEDTLYGYTF.

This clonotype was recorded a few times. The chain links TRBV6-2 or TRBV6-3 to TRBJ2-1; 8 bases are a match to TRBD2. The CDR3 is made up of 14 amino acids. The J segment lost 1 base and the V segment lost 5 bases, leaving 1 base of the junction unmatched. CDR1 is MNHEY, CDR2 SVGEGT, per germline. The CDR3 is CASSGTRSYNEQFF. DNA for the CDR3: TGTGCCAGCAGTGGGACTAGGTCCTACAATGAGCAGTTCTTC.

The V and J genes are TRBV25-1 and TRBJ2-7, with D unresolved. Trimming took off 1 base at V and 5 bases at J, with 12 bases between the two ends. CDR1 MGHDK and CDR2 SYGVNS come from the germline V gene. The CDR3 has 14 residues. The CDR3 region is CASSESAGSDEQYF. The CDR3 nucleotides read TGTGCCAGCAGTGAATCTGCCGGGTCGGACGAGCAGTACTTC.

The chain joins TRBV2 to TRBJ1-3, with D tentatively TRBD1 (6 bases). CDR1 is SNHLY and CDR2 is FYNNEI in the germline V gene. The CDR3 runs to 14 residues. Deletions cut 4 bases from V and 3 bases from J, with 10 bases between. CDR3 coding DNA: TGTGCCAGCAGTGGTGGGGGGCTTGGAAACACCATATATTTT. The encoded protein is CASSGGGLGNTIYF.

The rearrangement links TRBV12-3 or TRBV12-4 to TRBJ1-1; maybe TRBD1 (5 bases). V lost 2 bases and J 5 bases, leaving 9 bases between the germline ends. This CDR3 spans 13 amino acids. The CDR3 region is CASSLRGGTEAFF. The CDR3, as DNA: TGTGCCAGCAGTTTAAGGGGTGGGACTGAAGCTTTCTTT.

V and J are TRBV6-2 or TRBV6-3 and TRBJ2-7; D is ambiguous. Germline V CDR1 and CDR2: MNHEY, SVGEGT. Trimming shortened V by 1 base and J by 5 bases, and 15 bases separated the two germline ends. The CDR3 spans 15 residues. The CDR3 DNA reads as TGTGCCAGCAGTTACTGGGCCCCTCACGGCAACGAGCAGTACTTC. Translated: CASSYWAPHGNEQYF.

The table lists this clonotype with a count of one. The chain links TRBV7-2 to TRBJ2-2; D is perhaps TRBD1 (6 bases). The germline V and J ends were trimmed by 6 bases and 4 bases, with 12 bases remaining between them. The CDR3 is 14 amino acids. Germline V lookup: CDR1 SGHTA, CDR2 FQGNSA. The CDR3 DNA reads TGTGCCAGCAGTGACAGGTTCTCCACCGGGGAGCTGTTTTTT. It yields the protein CASSDRFSTGELFF.

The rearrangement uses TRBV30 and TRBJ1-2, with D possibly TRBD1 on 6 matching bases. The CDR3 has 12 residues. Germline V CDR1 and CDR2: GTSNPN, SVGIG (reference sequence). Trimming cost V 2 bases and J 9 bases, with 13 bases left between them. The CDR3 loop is CAWSLGGRSYTF. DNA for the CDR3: TGTGCCTGGAGTCTGGGGGGCCGGAGCTACACCTTC.

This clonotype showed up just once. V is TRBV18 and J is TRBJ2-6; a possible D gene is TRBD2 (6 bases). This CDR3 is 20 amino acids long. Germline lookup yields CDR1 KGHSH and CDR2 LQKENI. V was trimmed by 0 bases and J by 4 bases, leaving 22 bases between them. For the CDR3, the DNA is TGTGCCAGCTCACCACCGGTGGAAAGGGGACTTGGTTTGGGGGCCAACGTCCTGACTTTC. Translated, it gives CASSPPVERGLGLGANVLTF.

CDR3 in amino acids: CASSPWTGAEQYF. CDR3 sequence (DNA): TGTGCCAGCAGCCCCTGGACAGGGGCCGAGCAGTACTTC. The chain carries TRBV7-8 and TRBJ2-7; 9 nucleotides line up with TRBD1. This CDR3 is 13 amino acids long. J was trimmed by 6 bases and V by 5 bases; bases with no gene match: 5. Germline loops: CDR1 SGHVS, CDR2 FQNEAQ.

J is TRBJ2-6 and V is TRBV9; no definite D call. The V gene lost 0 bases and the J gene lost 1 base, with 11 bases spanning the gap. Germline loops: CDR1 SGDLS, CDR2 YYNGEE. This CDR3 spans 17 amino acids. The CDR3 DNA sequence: TGTGCCAGCAGCGTAGGACATACCATGTCTGGGGCCAACGTCCTGACTTTC. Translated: CASSVGHTMSGANVLTF.

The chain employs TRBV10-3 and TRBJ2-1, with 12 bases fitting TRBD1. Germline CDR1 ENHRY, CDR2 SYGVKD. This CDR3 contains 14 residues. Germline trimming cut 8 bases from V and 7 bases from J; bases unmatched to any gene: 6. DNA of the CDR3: TGTGCCATCGGGGGGGACAGGGGGCTTAATGAGCAGTTCTTC. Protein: CAIGGDRGLNEQFF.

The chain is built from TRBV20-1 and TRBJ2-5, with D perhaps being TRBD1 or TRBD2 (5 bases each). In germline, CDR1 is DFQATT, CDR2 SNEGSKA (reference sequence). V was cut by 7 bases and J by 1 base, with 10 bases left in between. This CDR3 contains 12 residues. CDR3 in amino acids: CSGGPSQETQYF. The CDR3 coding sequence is TGCAGTGGGGGACCATCCCAAGAGACCCAGTACTTC.

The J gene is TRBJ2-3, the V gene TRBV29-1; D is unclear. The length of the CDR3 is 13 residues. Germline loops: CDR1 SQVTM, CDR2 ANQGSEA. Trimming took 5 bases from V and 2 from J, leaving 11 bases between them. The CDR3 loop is CSVWRHLTDTQYF. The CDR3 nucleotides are TGCAGCGTTTGGAGACACCTCACAGATACGCAGTATTTT.

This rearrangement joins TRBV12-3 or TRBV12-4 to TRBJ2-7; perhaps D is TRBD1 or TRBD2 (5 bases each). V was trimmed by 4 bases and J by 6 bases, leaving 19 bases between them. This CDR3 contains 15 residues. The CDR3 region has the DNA TGTGCCAGCAGTTACGTTCTTTCGGGGCCCCTCGAGCAGTACTTC. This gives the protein CASSYVLSGPLEQYF.